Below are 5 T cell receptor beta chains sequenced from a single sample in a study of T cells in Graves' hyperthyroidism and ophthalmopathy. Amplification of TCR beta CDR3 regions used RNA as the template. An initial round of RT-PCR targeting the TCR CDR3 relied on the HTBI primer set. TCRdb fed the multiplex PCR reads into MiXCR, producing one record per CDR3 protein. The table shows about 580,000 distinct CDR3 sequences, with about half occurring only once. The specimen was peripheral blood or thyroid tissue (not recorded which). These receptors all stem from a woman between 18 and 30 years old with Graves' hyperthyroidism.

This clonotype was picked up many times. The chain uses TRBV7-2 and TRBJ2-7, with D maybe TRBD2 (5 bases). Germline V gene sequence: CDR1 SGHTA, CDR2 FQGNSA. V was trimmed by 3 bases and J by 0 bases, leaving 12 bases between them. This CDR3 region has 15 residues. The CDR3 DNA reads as TGTGCCAGCAGCTTGGATCCGGGATACTCCTACGAGCAGTACTTC. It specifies CASSLDPGYSYEQYF.

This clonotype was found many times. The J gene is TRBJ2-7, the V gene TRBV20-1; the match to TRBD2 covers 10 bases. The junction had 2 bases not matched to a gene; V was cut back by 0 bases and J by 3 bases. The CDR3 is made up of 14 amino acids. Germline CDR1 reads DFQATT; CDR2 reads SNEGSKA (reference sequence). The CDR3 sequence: CSARDPSGSYEQYF. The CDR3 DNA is TGCAGTGCTAGAGATCCTAGCGGGAGCTACGAGCAGTACTTC.

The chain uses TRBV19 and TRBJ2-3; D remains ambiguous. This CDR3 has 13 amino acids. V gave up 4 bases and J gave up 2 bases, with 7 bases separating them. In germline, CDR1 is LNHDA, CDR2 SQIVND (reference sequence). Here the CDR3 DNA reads TGTGCCAGTAGTACCCTAGTCACAGATACGCAGTATTTT. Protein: CASSTLVTDTQYF.

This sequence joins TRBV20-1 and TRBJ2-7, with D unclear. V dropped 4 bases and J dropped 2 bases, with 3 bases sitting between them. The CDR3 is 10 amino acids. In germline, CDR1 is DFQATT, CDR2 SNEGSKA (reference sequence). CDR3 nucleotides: TGCAGTGCTATACCCTACGAGCAGTACTTC. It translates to CSAIPYEQYF.

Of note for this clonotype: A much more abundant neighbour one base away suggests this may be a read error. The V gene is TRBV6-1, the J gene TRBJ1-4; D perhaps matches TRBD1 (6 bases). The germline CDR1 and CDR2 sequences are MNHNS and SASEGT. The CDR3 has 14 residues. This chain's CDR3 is CTSRGRATNEKLFF. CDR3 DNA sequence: TGTACCAGCAGGGGACGAGCAACTAATGAAAAACTGTTTTTT.